The clone carrying this T cell receptor beta chain has just a few counts. V was shortened by 8 bases and J by 0 bases, with 18 bases between the two germline ends. The CDR3 extends over 16 amino acids. Germline CDR1 is MNHNS and CDR2 is SASEGT. TCR beta CDR3 regions were amplified from RNA. The HTBI set primed first-round TCR CDR3 RT-PCR. MiXCR, run by TCRdb on the multiplex PCR reads, gives a single entry per CDR3 protein. Among approximately 210,000 distinct CDR3 sequences, over 15% were seen once, and the ten largest hold roughly 50%. The sample belongs to a study of T cells in Graves' hyperthyroidism and ophthalmopathy.

Sequencing was done on a sample of blood. V is TRBV6-1 and J is TRBJ2-3; D is unclear. The sequence was collected from a middle-aged man with Graves' hyperthyroidism. CDR3 coding DNA: TGTGCCAGCGCCCTAGACCACGGTGCTAGCACAGATACGCAGTATTTT. Translated: CASALDHGASTDTQYF.